This is a list of T cell receptor beta chains from one sample in a study of OX40 agonist ivuxolimab in advanced cancers. TCRdb keeps only in-frame clones here, not all; method: immunoSEQ multiplex PCR. The sample yields 35,000 to 55,000 clones, 90% to 95% seen once. The input for sequencing was CD4+ or CD8+ T cells sorted from blood, taken in a trial of the OX40 agonist ivuxolimab. These TCRs come from an adult with an advanced solid tumor such as melanoma, head and neck, liver or kidney cancer. The CDR3 runs from the conserved cysteine through the conserved F or W. Each record gives: V gene, D gene, J gene, clone size, CDR3 length, CDR3 DNA, CDR3 protein. A D gene is named only where the DNA matches it firmly. Only some rows state a clone size, as once, few, many or a class for expanded clones.

>TRBV4-3|NA|TRBJ1-4|NA|15
TGCGCCAGCAGCCAAAATCTCAGGGATGGGGAAAAACTGTTTTTT
CASSQNLRDGEKLFF
>TRBV5-4|NA|TRBJ2-3|NA|13
TGTGCCAGCAGCTCAGCTAGCACAGATACGCAGTATTTT
CASSSASTDTQYF
>TRBV4-3|TRBD2|TRBJ2-1|NA|16
TGCGCCAGCAGCCGAGGGACTAGCGCGTTATACAATGAGCAGTTCTTC
CASSRGTSALYNEQFF
>TRBV19|NA|TRBJ1-2|few|14
TGTGCCAGCTCCGAGATCCAAGAGGGCTATGGCTACACCTTC
CASSEIQEGYGYTF
>TRBV4-3|TRBD1|TRBJ2-7|NA|15
TGCGCCAGCAGCCAAGACCAGGGGGCGTGGTACGAGCAGTACTTC
CASSQDQGAWYEQYF
>TRBV7-8|TRBD2|TRBJ2-3|NA|16
TGTGCCAGCAGCTTAGAGGGACTAGCGGGAGGCACCACGCAGTATTTT
CASSLEGLAGGTTQYF
>TRBV6-5|NA|TRBJ2-1|NA|13
TGTGCCAGCAGTTACTCGCAGGGTGGTGAGCAGTTCTTC
CASSYSQGGEQFF
>TRBV30|TRBD1|TRBJ1-2|NA|15
TGTGCCTGGAGTGGCGGACAGGGATGGATCTATGGCTACACCTTC
CAWSGGQGWIYGYTF
>TRBV2|TRBD2|TRBJ2-2|NA|17
TGTGCCAGCAGTGAATTTAGGGGAGGGAAGCTCACCGGGGAGCTGTTTTTT
CASSEFRGGKLTGELFF
>TRBV27|TRBD1|TRBJ2-5|NA|14
TGTGCCAGCAGTCAACAGGGGGCTGTAGAGACCCAGTACTTC
CASSQQGAVETQYF
>TRBV30|NA|TRBJ2-6|few|17
TGTGCCTGGAGTGTATGGGACCGGGGCTCTGGGGCCAACGTCCTGACTTTC
CAWSVWDRGSGANVLTF
>TRBV28|NA|TRBJ1-1|NA|17
TGTGCCAGCAGTTTAGGTATTCGGGTCCTGGTCGTCACTGAAGCTTTCTTT
CASSLGIRVLVVTEAFF
>TRBV7-2|NA|TRBJ1-5|NA|15
TGTGCCAGCAAGTTAATAGGGTTCGGCAATCAGCCCCAGCATTTT
CASKLIGFGNQPQHF
>TRBV13|NA|TRBJ1-2|NA|14
TGTGCCAGCAGCTTATGGGGCTCGGCCAGTGAACCTTTCTTC
CASSLWGSASEPFF
>TRBV11-2|NA|TRBJ1-3|NA|15
TGTGCCAGCAGCTTACTGAGGTCCCCTGGAAACACCATATATTTT
CASSLLRSPGNTIYF
>TRBV15|NA|TRBJ1-3|once|18
TGTGCCACCAGCAGAGCCCCCGGGGCGGCGGAATGGTCGAACACCATATATTTT
CATSRAPGAAEWSNTIYF
>TRBV19|NA|TRBJ1-2|NA|12
TGTGCCACAAGTGGGGAGGTGGTGGACTACACCTTC
CATSGEVVDYTF
>TRBV25-1|NA|TRBJ2-1|once|13
TGTGCCAGCAACCTTGGACACTCCAATGAGCAGTTCTTC
CASNLGHSNEQFF
>TRBV4-3|NA|TRBJ1-4|once|17
TGCGCCAGCAGCCAAGGTCGGGGGGGCGTTGCTAATGAAAAACTGTTTTTT
CASSQGRGGVANEKLFF
>TRBV30|NA|TRBJ2-3|NA|13
TGTGCCTGGAGTGTATCCGTTGGCGATACGCAGTATTTT
CAWSVSVGDTQYF
>TRBV9|NA|TRBJ1-2|NA|16
TGTGCCAGCAGCGCGTCATTGACAGGAGAGAACTATGGCTACACCTTC
CASSASLTGENYGYTF
>TRBV5-1|TRBD1|TRBJ2-3|NA|15
TGCGCCAGCAGCTTGGACAGGGGGGACACAGATACGCAGTATTTT
CASSLDRGDTDTQYF
>TRBV11-1|NA|TRBJ2-7|NA|16
TGTGCCAGCAGCTTAGCAGCCGGGACTGCAGTGAAGAAGCAGTACTTC
CASSLAAGTAVKKQYF
>TRBV5-4|NA|TRBJ2-5|once|16
TGTGCCAGCAGTCGCGCACCCGGAGAGCGGGAAGAGACCCAGTACTTC
CASSRAPGEREETQYF
>TRBV4-3|TRBD2|TRBJ2-1|NA|17
TGCGCCAGCAGCCAAGATACCCTAGCGGGAGTTTACAATGAGCAGTTCTTC
CASSQDTLAGVYNEQFF
>TRBV7-2|NA|TRBJ2-1|NA|14
TGTGCCAGCAGCCCGCAGTGGGACGGGAATGAGCAGTTCTTC
CASSPQWDGNEQFF
>TRBV7-9|NA|TRBJ2-7|NA|12
TGTGCCAGCAGTTCCGGGCCAGGTGAGCAGTGCTTC
CASSSGPGEQCF
>TRBV4-3|TRBD1|TRBJ1-4|NA|16
TGCGCCAGCAGCCTCGAGCCCGGGACAGGGGATGAAAAACTGTTTTTT
CASSLEPGTGDEKLFF
>TRBV5-1|TRBD1|TRBJ2-3|NA|15
TGCGCCAGCAGCTTGGAGGGACAGGTAGCAGATACGCAGTATTTT
CASSLEGQVADTQYF
>TRBV28|NA|TRBJ2-7|NA|13
TGTGCCAGCAGTTTTGTAGAAGCGGGCGAGCAGTACTTC
CASSFVEAGEQYF
>TRBV7-9|NA|TRBJ1-5|NA|13
TGTGCCAGCAGCTTAGATAGCAATCAGCCCCAGCATTTT
CASSLDSNQPQHF
>TRBV5-1|NA|TRBJ1-1|NA|16
TGCGCCAGCAGCTTGGGTTCGGGGGCTAGGGACACTGAAGCTTTCTTT
CASSLGSGARDTEAFF
>TRBV30|NA|TRBJ1-4|NA|12
TGTGCCTGCCGGGACACGGCGGAGAAACTGTTTTTT
CACRDTAEKLFF
>TRBV2|NA|TRBJ1-1|NA|12
TGTGCTCCTAGGGGCCCAGCAATTGAAGCTTTCTTT
CAPRGPAIEAFF
>TRBV28|NA|TRBJ1-1|NA|14
TGTGCCAGCAGTTTACCGGGGGGCATCACTGAAGCTTTCTTT
CASSLPGGITEAFF
>TRBV7-3|NA|TRBJ1-1|NA|14
TGTGCCAGCAGCTTAACAGGAATGAACACTGAAGCTTTCTTT
CASSLTGMNTEAFF
>TRBV29-1|NA|TRBJ2-7|NA|15
TGCAGCGTTGAAGAAGGAGCACGGGCAACCTACGAGCAGTACTTC
CSVEEGARATYEQYF
>TRBV5-6|TRBD2|TRBJ2-1|NA|17
TGTGCCAGCAGCTTGGGGCGCGGCGGGAGTTTCCACAATGAGCAGTTCTTC
CASSLGRGGSFHNEQFF
>TRBV11-2|TRBD1|TRBJ1-5|NA|15
TGTGCCAGCAGCTATGGACAGGGTGGCAATCAGCCCCAGCATTTT
CASSYGQGGNQPQHF
>TRBV4-1|TRBD2|TRBJ2-5|NA|15
TGCGCCAGCAGCCAAGGGCGGGGGGAGGCAGAGACCCAGTACTTC
CASSQGRGEAETQYF
>TRBV7-8|TRBD2|TRBJ2-7|NA|15
TGTGCCAGCAGCTTAATGGCGGGAGTGGGGTACGAGCAGTACTTC
CASSLMAGVGYEQYF
>TRBV7-2|NA|TRBJ1-1|once|13
TGTGCCAGCCTCTCCTCGGGGAACACTGAAGCTTTCTTT
CASLSSGNTEAFF
>TRBV15|TRBD1|TRBJ2-5|NA|18
TGTGCCACCAGCAGGGAACTGACAGGGGCCGTACCTCAAGAGACCCAGTACTTC
CATSRELTGAVPQETQYF
>TRBV19|NA|TRBJ1-2|NA|12
TGTGCCAGTAGTACAGGGACCTATGGCTACACCTTC
CASSTGTYGYTF
>TRBV7-9|NA|TRBJ1-3|NA|14
TGTGCCAGCAGCTCTGAGAACGAGGGGAACACCATATATTTT
CASSSENEGNTIYF
>TRBV7-6|TRBD1|TRBJ2-3|NA|14
TGTGCCAGCAGCTCGGGACAGGGGCGGGATACGCAGTATTTT
CASSSGQGRDTQYF
>TRBV30|NA|TRBJ2-7|NA|12
TGTGCCTGGAATGAAGGAGGGTACGAGCAGTACTTC
CAWNEGGYEQYF
>TRBV7-9|NA|TRBJ1-5|NA|15
TGTGCCAGCAGCCCAGGACAGTATAGCAATCAGCCCCAGCATTTT
CASSPGQYSNQPQHF